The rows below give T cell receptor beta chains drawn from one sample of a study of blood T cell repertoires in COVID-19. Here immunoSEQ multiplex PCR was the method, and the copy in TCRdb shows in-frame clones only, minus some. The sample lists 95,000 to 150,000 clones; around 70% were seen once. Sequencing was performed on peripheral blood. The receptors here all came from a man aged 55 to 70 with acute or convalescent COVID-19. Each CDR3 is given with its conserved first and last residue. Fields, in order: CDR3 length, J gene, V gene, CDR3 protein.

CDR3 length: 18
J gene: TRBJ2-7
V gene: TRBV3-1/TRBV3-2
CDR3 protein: CASSQENGLRQGAYEQYF

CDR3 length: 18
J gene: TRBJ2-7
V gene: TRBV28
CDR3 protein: CASSFPPARQVLSYEQYF

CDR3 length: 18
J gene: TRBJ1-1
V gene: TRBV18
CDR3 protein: CASSPPGQANRGVAEAFF

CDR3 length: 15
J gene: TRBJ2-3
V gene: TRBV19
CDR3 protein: CASSISGGSTDTQYF

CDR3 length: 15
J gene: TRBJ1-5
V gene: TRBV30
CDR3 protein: CAWSAPRGASQPQHF

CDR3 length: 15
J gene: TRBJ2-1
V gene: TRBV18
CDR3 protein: CASSPRTSAHNEQFF

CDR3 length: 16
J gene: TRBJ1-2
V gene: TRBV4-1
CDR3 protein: CASSQDQQGLNYGYTF

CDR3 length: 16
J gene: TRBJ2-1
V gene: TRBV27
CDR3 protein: CASSFALAGGRNEQFF

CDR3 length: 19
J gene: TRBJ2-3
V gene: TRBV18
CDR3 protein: CASSPKLGAWGQSTDTQYF

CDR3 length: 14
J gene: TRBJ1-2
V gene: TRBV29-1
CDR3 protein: CSVGKGSSGFGYTF

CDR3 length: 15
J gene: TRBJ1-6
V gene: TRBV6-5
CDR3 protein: CASRLDRGRESPLHF

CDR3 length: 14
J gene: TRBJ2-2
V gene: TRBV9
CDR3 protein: CASSVVAETGELFF

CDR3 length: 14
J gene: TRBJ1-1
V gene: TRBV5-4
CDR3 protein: CASSLGRANTEAFF

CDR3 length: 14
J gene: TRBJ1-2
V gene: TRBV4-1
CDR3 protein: CASSQDGQLGGYTF

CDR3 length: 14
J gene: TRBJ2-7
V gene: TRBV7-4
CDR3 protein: CASSLRGKVDEQYF

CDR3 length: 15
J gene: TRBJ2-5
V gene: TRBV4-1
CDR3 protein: CASSPGAGYQETQYF

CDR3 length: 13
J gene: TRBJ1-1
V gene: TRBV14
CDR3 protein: CASSRGVSTEAFF

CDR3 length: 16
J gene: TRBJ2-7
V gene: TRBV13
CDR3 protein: CASSPYLGSVSDEQYF

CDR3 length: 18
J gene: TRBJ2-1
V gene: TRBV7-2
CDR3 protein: CASSFMPLSGGADNEQFF

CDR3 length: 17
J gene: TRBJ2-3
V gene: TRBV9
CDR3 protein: CASSTPGSGSITDTQYF

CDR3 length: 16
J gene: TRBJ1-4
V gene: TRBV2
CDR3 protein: CASSIKPGQANEKLFF

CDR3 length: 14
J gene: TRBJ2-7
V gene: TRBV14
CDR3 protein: CASSQLAGVYEQYF

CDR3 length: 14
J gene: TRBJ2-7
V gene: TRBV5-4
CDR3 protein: CASSLGLRGYEQYF

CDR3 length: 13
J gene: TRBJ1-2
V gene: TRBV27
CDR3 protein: CASRGTGTYGYTF

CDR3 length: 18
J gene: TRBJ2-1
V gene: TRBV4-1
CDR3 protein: CASNPRDRGHPWSNEQFF

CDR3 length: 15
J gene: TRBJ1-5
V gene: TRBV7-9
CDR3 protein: CASSLGTGLNQPQHF